Listed below are T cell receptor beta chains from one sample, sequenced in a study of T cells in Graves' hyperthyroidism and ophthalmopathy. TCRdb fed the multiplex PCR reads into MiXCR, producing one record per CDR3 protein. The repertoire has 650,000 to 700,000 distinct CDR3 sequences, around 16% of them found once; the top ten carry roughly a sixth. Sequenced: blood. Receptors originate from a man aged 50 to 60 with Graves' hyperthyroidism. Each CDR3 is given with its conserved first and last residue. The order of the fields is V gene, J gene, D gene, clone size, CDR3 DNA, CDR3 protein. D genes are given only for firm matches. Clone sizes are given selectively: once, few, many, or a class where the clone is expanded.

V: TRBV27
J: TRBJ1-2
D: TRBD1
size: many
DNA: TGTGCCAGCGCTGACAGGGGAGTCTATGGCTACACCTTC
CDR3: CASADRGVYGYTF

V: TRBV27
J: TRBJ2-7
D: -
size: many
DNA: TGTGCCAGCAAGCCATCCGGGACTGGTTCCTACGAGCAGTACTTC
CDR3: CASKPSGTGSYEQYF

V: TRBV3-1
J: TRBJ2-7
D: -
size: many
DNA: TGTGCCAGCAGCCTTTTTTTGGGCGAGCAGTACTTC
CDR3: CASSLFLGEQYF

V: TRBV6-5
J: TRBJ2-2
D: TRBD1
size: few
DNA: TGTGCCAGCAGTTACTCAGGGGGCAAAGTTTCCGGGGAGCTGTTTTTT
CDR3: CASSYSGGKVSGELFF

V: TRBV28
J: TRBJ2-1
D: TRBD1
size: many
DNA: TGTGCCAGCACTAGGGACAGGGCCTACAATGAGCAGTTCTTC
CDR3: CASTRDRAYNEQFF

V: TRBV19
J: TRBJ2-1
D: TRBD2
size: few
DNA: TGTGCCAGTAGTGGGAGAGCGGGAGGGCCCTATAGGGAGCAGTTCTTC
CDR3: CASSGRAGGPYREQFF

V: TRBV6-2/TRBV6-3
J: TRBJ2-1
D: TRBD2
size: few
DNA: TGTGCCAGCTCTTGGGGGGGGGGCTCCTACAATGAGCAGTTCTTC
CDR3: CASSWGGGSYNEQFF

V: TRBV2
J: TRBJ2-3
D: TRBD1
size: many
DNA: TGTGCCAGCAGAGAGGACAGGGTTGCGCCAGATACGCAGTATTTT
CDR3: CASREDRVAPDTQYF

V: TRBV2
J: TRBJ1-1
D: -
size: -
DNA: TGTGCCAGCAGTGCGCAGGGGACGATGAACACTGAAGCTTTCTTT
CDR3: CASSAQGTMNTEAFF

V: TRBV30
J: TRBJ1-3
D: -
size: -
DNA: TGTGCCTGGAAAAGGAACGGAAACACCATATATTTT
CDR3: CAWKRNGNTIYF

V: TRBV18
J: TRBJ1-2
D: -
size: -
DNA: TGTGCCAGCTCAATCCAACCGGGACAATGGTTTGGCTACACCTTC
CDR3: CASSIQPGQWFGYTF

V: TRBV6-1
J: TRBJ2-3
D: -
size: many
DNA: TGTGCCAGCAGCTCGCGTTTCGGACCAACCGATACAGATACGCAGTATTTT
CDR3: CASSSRFGPTDTDTQYF

V: TRBV11-3
J: TRBJ2-3
D: -
size: few
DNA: TGTGCCAGCAGCTTAGACTCGCGCAGCACAGATACGCAGTATTTT
CDR3: CASSLDSRSTDTQYF

V: TRBV30
J: TRBJ1-5
D: TRBD1
size: few
DNA: TGTGCCTGGGCGACAGGGGGCAATCAGCCCCAGCATTTT
CDR3: CAWATGGNQPQHF

V: TRBV20-1
J: TRBJ1-2
D: TRBD1
size: -
DNA: TGCAGTGCCTTACCCCCACATGGACAGGGGGAATCCTATGGCTACACCTTC
CDR3: CSALPPHGQGESYGYTF

V: TRBV28
J: TRBJ2-7
D: -
size: few
DNA: TGTGCCAGCAGTTCCACCAGGGGAGTCTACGAGCAGTACTTC
CDR3: CASSSTRGVYEQYF

V: TRBV7-2
J: TRBJ1-5
D: -
size: -
DNA: TGTGCCAGCAGCCGTCTAACAGGGCAGCCCCAGCATTTT
CDR3: CASSRLTGQPQHF

V: TRBV20-1
J: TRBJ2-7
D: TRBD1
size: -
DNA: TGCAGTGCTAGGAAAACAGGGGGTGTCTACGAGCAGTACTTC
CDR3: CSARKTGGVYEQYF

V: TRBV28
J: TRBJ1-5
D: TRBD1
size: many
DNA: TGTGCCAGCAGTTGGTCAGGGGGCGATCAGCCCCAGCATTTT
CDR3: CASSWSGGDQPQHF

V: TRBV11-2
J: TRBJ2-7
D: TRBD1
size: -
DNA: TGTGCCAGCAGCTCTACCAGGACAGGGGGCCGGAACGAGCAGTACTTC
CDR3: CASSSTRTGGRNEQYF

V: TRBV4-1
J: TRBJ2-1
D: TRBD2
size: -
DNA: TGCGCCAGCAGCCAACCCGGCCGGACTAGCGCACATGAGCAGTTCTTC
CDR3: CASSQPGRTSAHEQFF

V: TRBV7-8
J: TRBJ2-5
D: TRBD2
size: many
DNA: TGTGCCAGCAGCTTAGGTCTGGTTGCGGGAGGAGCCCAAGAGACCCAGTACTTC
CDR3: CASSLGLVAGGAQETQYF

V: TRBV29-1
J: TRBJ2-6
D: -
size: few
DNA: TGCAGCGTTTCGGCCCGCTCTGGGGCCAACGTCCTGACTTTC
CDR3: CSVSARSGANVLTF

V: TRBV28
J: TRBJ2-7
D: TRBD2
size: -
DNA: TGTGCCAGCAGTACCCTACTAGCGGGAGAGCAGTACTTC
CDR3: CASSTLLAGEQYF

V: TRBV6-1
J: TRBJ2-7
D: -
size: -
DNA: TGTGCCAGCAGTGAATTAGGTGGAGTTTACGAGCAGTACTTC
CDR3: CASSELGGVYEQYF

V: TRBV4-2
J: TRBJ2-7
D: -
size: -
DNA: TGTGCCAGCAGCCAATACAGGGAGGCCTACGAGCAGTACTTC
CDR3: CASSQYREAYEQYF

V: TRBV5-1
J: TRBJ2-3
D: TRBD1
size: few
DNA: TGCGCCAGCAGCATGACAGGGATGGTAGATACGCAGTATTTT
CDR3: CASSMTGMVDTQYF

V: TRBV2
J: TRBJ2-2
D: TRBD1
size: many
DNA: TGTGCCGGGTTATGGGACAGAAACACCGGGGAGCTGTTTTTT
CDR3: CAGLWDRNTGELFF

V: TRBV5-4
J: TRBJ2-5
D: -
size: few
DNA: TGTGCCAGCAGCGTCAAGGGTGGACAGACCCAGTACTTC
CDR3: CASSVKGGQTQYF

V: TRBV3-1
J: TRBJ2-7
D: -
size: -
DNA: TGTGCCAGCAGCCCAGGAGCCGGTTTGGGAGAGCAGTACTTC
CDR3: CASSPGAGLGEQYF

V: TRBV4-1
J: TRBJ2-7
D: TRBD2
size: -
DNA: TGCGCCAGCAGCCAGGTAGGGCTAGCGGGAGTTACTTCCTACGAGCAGTACTTC
CDR3: CASSQVGLAGVTSYEQYF

V: TRBV12-3/TRBV12-4
J: TRBJ1-2
D: -
size: many
DNA: TGTGCCAGCAGTCCCCCCGGGTCGCGCAGGACGGGTGGCTACACCTTC
CDR3: CASSPPGSRRTGGYTF

V: TRBV4-1
J: TRBJ1-1
D: -
size: few
DNA: TGCGCCAGCAGCCAAGAAGCGGGACGTACTGAAGCTTTCTTT
CDR3: CASSQEAGRTEAFF

V: TRBV4-3
J: TRBJ2-5
D: TRBD2
size: many
DNA: TGCGCCAGCAGCCAAGATTTAGCGGGAGGAACTGAGACCCAGTACTTC
CDR3: CASSQDLAGGTETQYF

V: TRBV19
J: TRBJ2-2
D: -
size: -
DNA: TGTGCCAGTAGTATGACCCTGAGGGGACGAGAGACCGGGGAGCTGTTTTTT
CDR3: CASSMTLRGRETGELFF

V: TRBV12-3/TRBV12-4
J: TRBJ2-5
D: -
size: many
DNA: TGTGCCAGCAGCCGGGACACCCTTCAAGAGACCCAGTACTTC
CDR3: CASSRDTLQETQYF

V: TRBV7-2
J: TRBJ2-3
D: -
size: many
DNA: TGTGCCAGCAGCGGAACCGCTAGCACAGATACGCAGTATTTT
CDR3: CASSGTASTDTQYF

V: TRBV29-1
J: TRBJ1-1
D: -
size: many
DNA: TGCAGCGTTGTCAGGACAAACACTGAAGCTTTCTTT
CDR3: CSVVRTNTEAFF

V: TRBV3-1
J: TRBJ1-1
D: -
size: few
DNA: TGTGCCAGCAGCCAAGATCTGAGGACTGAAGCTTTCTTT
CDR3: CASSQDLRTEAFF

V: TRBV28
J: TRBJ1-5
D: TRBD1
size: -
DNA: TGTGCCAGCAGTTTTTCTTGGAGGGGGCACCAGCCCCAGCATTTT
CDR3: CASSFSWRGHQPQHF

V: TRBV11-2
J: TRBJ2-3
D: TRBD1
size: many
DNA: TGTGCCAGCAGCCCCCAAGGGGGCTTATTCACAGATACGCAGTATTTT
CDR3: CASSPQGGLFTDTQYF

V: TRBV20-1
J: TRBJ1-5
D: -
size: many
DNA: TGCAGTGCAAAGTACTGGGGCAATCAGCCCCAGCATTTT
CDR3: CSAKYWGNQPQHF

V: TRBV2
J: TRBJ2-2
D: -
size: few
DNA: TGTGCCAGCATTGGGGGAGGAGGGACCACGAACACCGGGGAGCTGTTTTTT
CDR3: CASIGGGGTTNTGELFF

V: TRBV11-2
J: TRBJ2-7
D: -
size: many
DNA: TGTGCCAGCAGCTTAGAGCGGCGATCGACCCACCCCCAGCAGTACTTC
CDR3: CASSLERRSTHPQQYF

V: TRBV7-3
J: TRBJ2-2
D: -
size: -
DNA: TGTGCCAGCAGCTTAGGCCCCGAGGGCGGGGAGCTGTTTTTT
CDR3: CASSLGPEGGELFF

V: TRBV25-1
J: TRBJ2-7
D: TRBD2
size: many
DNA: TGTGCCAGCAGTGAATTGCGAGCGGGAGGCATCTACGAGCAGTACTTC
CDR3: CASSELRAGGIYEQYF

V: TRBV7-8
J: TRBJ1-5
D: -
size: -
DNA: TGTGCCAGCAGCCTTTCGGTAGCTCAGCCCCAGCATTTT
CDR3: CASSLSVAQPQHF

V: TRBV12-3/TRBV12-4
J: TRBJ2-3
D: -
size: many
DNA: TGTGCCAGCAGCCGACAGCTAGGTAGCCTAACAATTCGGGATACGCAGTATTTT
CDR3: CASSRQLGSLTIRDTQYF

V: TRBV19
J: TRBJ1-2
D: -
size: many
DNA: TGTGCCAGTAGTAGGCACGACGGCTACACCTTC
CDR3: CASSRHDGYTF

V: TRBV6-1
J: TRBJ2-7
D: -
size: -
DNA: TGTGCCAGTTGCCGGGACCGACTATACGAGCAGTACTTC
CDR3: CASCRDRLYEQYF

V: TRBV11-2
J: TRBJ2-4
D: TRBD1
size: many
DNA: TGTGCCAGCAGCTTAGGAGGACAGGGGACCAAAAACATTCAGTACTTC
CDR3: CASSLGGQGTKNIQYF

V: TRBV5-1
J: TRBJ2-1
D: -
size: -
DNA: TGCGCCAGCAGCTTGGAGCAGCTAGCACGGAGCGATGAGCAGTTCTTC
CDR3: CASSLEQLARSDEQFF

V: TRBV19
J: TRBJ1-5
D: -
size: once
DNA: TGTGCCAGTAACTCCGGGGTCGGACTGAGCAATCAGCCCCAGCATTTT
CDR3: CASNSGVGLSNQPQHF